The TCR beta chain described here comes from a study of regulatory T cells in long-lasting Graves disease. General study points: Favored usage of TRBV28, TRBJ1-2 and TRBJ2-5 was recorded in persistent disease. Peripheral blood, not thyroid tissue, was the sole material studied.

Time point in this sample: persistent/refractory GD, antithyroid drugs over 5 years with positive TRAb. Construction of the TCR library relied on RNA isolated from PBMCs. Germline-derived CDR1 and CDR2 are SGHTA and FQGNSA. This CDR3 spans 17 amino acids. Trimming shortened V by 6 bases and J by 4 bases, and 23 bases separated the two germline ends. A remark on this clonotype: Antigen unknown.

HTBI primers from iRepertoire and Arm-PCR of CDR3 regions yielded the TCR beta libraries. One entry per CDR3 protein results from TCRdb running MiXCR on the multiplex PCR reads. The sample gives roughly 500,000 distinct CDR3 sequences, around 20% of which show up once; about 7.8% is in the top ten. This material consisted of peripheral blood mononuclear cells (PBMCs), taken when the disease was refractory, from a patient treated with antithyroid drugs. The source is a female donor with Graves disease. The V and J genes are TRBV7-2 and TRBJ2-3; D is possibly TRBD2 (7 bases). CDR3 sequence (DNA): TGTGCCAGCAGTTCGAATCCACAGGGAGGGTTGGCAGATACGCAGTATTTT. Protein product: CASSSNPQGGLADTQYF.